Following are 29 T cell receptor beta chains from one sample sequenced in a study of technical replicates of blood from a handful of donors. Profiling relied on immunoSEQ multiplex PCR, and the TCRdb table lists in-frame clones only, not all of them. Seen here are about 100,000 clones, approximately 95% observed once, and the top ten hold around 0.21%. Specimen: T cells isolated from PBMCs. The receptors were gathered from a human donor in good health.

The J gene is TRBJ2-2, the V gene TRBV5-6; 11 bases map to TRBD2. V lost 1 base to trimming and J lost 1 base; unmatched junction nucleotides: 3. Germline V CDR1 and CDR2: SGHDT, YYEEEE. The length of the CDR3 is 17 residues. The CDR3 sequence is CASSLRTSGRNTGELFF. CDR3 nucleotides: TGTGCCAGCAGCTTGAGAACTAGCGGGAGGAACACCGGGGAGCTGTTTTTT.

The rearrangement joins TRBV10-3 to TRBJ2-1; TRBD2 matches at 9 bases. The CDR3 sequence is 14 residues long. Germline CDR1 is ENHRY and CDR2 is SYGVKD. Germline trimming cut 8 bases from V and 7 bases from J; bases unmatched to any gene: 9. Here the CDR3 reads CAIRSGLAGNEQFF. The CDR3 nucleotides are TGTGCCATCCGATCGGGACTAGCAGGTAATGAGCAGTTCTTC.

This clone was counted a single time. The rearrangement links TRBV10-3 to TRBJ2-2, with 8 positions matching TRBD1. CDR3 length equals 16 residues. With V trimmed by 7 bases and J by 1 base, 8 bases remained unmatched. Germline V lookup: CDR1 ENHRY, CDR2 SYGVKD. CDR3 nucleotides: TGTGCCATCAATTCAACCGGGACAGGGAACACCGGGGAGCTGTTTTTT. Its protein is CAINSTGTGNTGELFF.

This chain links TRBV9 with TRBJ2-7; 10 bases are shared with TRBD2. Germline V gene data show CDR1 as SGDLS and CDR2 as YYNGEE. With 4 bases clipped from V and 5 bases from J, the junction kept 12 bases outside the gene matches. The CDR3 consists of 16 residues. CDR3 sequence reads: CASSLSGGAMANEQYF. CDR3 coding DNA: TGTGCCAGCAGCCTCAGCGGGGGGGCCATGGCGAACGAGCAGTACTTC.

This chain joins TRBV7-6 and TRBJ2-2, with TRBD1 as a possible D gene (6 bases). This CDR3 contains 15 residues. V was pared by 3 bases and J by 6 bases, with 14 bases between. Per germline, CDR1 SGHVS and CDR2 FNYEAQ. CDR3 region: CASSFLIQGSGELFF. CDR3 sequence (DNA): TGTGCCAGCAGCTTTCTGATACAGGGTTCCGGGGAGCTGTTTTTT.

This chain links TRBV27 with TRBJ2-5, with TRBD2 matching over 12 bases. Germline V gene data show CDR1 as MNHEY and CDR2 as SMNVEV (reference sequence). The CDR3 runs to 20 residues. Trimming took 6 bases from V and 4 from J; bases not matched to a gene: 21. CDR3 residues: CASSAVGLAGGQLGRETQYF. Written as DNA, the CDR3 is TGTGCCAGCAGCGCCGTTGGTCTAGCGGGGGGGCAGCTTGGGAGAGAGACCCAGTACTTC.

V is TRBV5-1 and J is TRBJ2-1; D remains unclear. Trimming took off 2 bases at V and 8 bases at J, with 5 bases between the two ends. Looked up from germline, CDR1 is SGHRS and CDR2 is YFSETQ. The CDR3 extends over 11 amino acids. For the CDR3, the DNA is TGCGCCAGCAGCTTTTCTGATGAGCAGTTCTTC. Translating gives CASSFSDEQFF.

The chain combines TRBV6-5 with TRBJ1-1, with a possible D match to TRBD1 (5 bases). The CDR3 contains 15 residues. Trimming pared 4 bases from V and 5 bases from J, leaving 17 bases between. CDR1 and CDR2 from the germline V gene are MNHEY and SVGAGI. In DNA form, the CDR3 reads TGTGCCAGCAGTTTTCGCGTGGGGGGGGAGACTGAAGCTTTCTTT. Protein: CASSFRVGGETEAFF.

J is TRBJ2-7 and V is TRBV28; 8 positions match TRBD2. V trimming: 2 bases; J trimming: 5 bases; junction bases outside the gene matches: 5. Germline CDR1 reads MDHEN; CDR2 reads SYDVKM. The CDR3 consists of 14 residues. The CDR3 is CASSLPAGADEQYF. CDR3 DNA sequence: TGTGCCAGCAGTTTACCAGCGGGAGCAGACGAGCAGTACTTC.

The chain recombines TRBV7-7 with TRBJ2-1, with D uncertain. The CDR3 length is 14 residues. Trimming removed 1 base from V and 6 bases from J, with 10 bases in between. Germline CDR1 and CDR2: SSHAT and FNYEAQ (reference sequence). As DNA, the CDR3 is TGTGCCAGCAGCTTAGACAGCTACAGCAATGAGCAGTTCTTC. Its translation: CASSLDSYSNEQFF.

V gene TRBV7-8 combines with J gene TRBJ1-3; D is uncertain. Per the germline V gene, CDR1 is SGHVS and CDR2 is FQNEAQ. The V and J ends lost 7 bases and 0 bases respectively, with 10 bases between them. This CDR3 has 14 amino acids. CDR3 nucleotide sequence: TGTGCCAGCAAATTCCGAGGCTCTGGAAACACCATATATTTT. Protein: CASKFRGSGNTIYF.

This chain links TRBV19 with TRBJ1-2, with 7 bases that match TRBD1. Trimming removed 4 bases from V and 4 bases from J; junction bases left unmatched: 3. Germline CDR1 is LNHDA and CDR2 is SQIVND (reference sequence). CDR3 length equals 13 residues. The CDR3 DNA follows: TGTGCCAGTAGTAGACAGGGCCGCTATGGCTACACCTTC. It specifies CASSRQGRYGYTF.

V and J are TRBV4-1 and TRBJ2-1, with 9 bases lining up with TRBD2. Trimming took 4 bases from V and 4 from J; bases not matched to a gene: 8. This CDR3 comprises 16 residues. Germline V gives CDR1 MGHRA, CDR2 YSYEKL. The CDR3: CASSPQEAGGYNEQFF. The CDR3 nucleotides read TGCGCCAGCAGCCCGCAGGAAGCGGGAGGATACAATGAGCAGTTCTTC.

This clone was seen once. In DNA, the CDR3 is TGTGCCAGCAGCTTAGGTCCGGGAGAGACCCAGTACTTC. Its protein is CASSLGPGETQYF. This chain uses TRBV7-2 with TRBJ2-5; D remains unclear. The CDR3 loop spans 13 amino acids. Per germline, CDR1 SGHTA and CDR2 FQGNSA. Trimming cost V 1 base and J 4 bases, with 7 bases left between them.

This clone was seen only a few times. This chain uses TRBV29-1 with TRBJ2-1, with 8 positions matching TRBD1. V gave up 7 bases and J gave up 8 bases; unmatched junction bases: 7. Germline lookup yields CDR1 SQVTM and CDR2 ANQGSEA. The CDR3 has 12 residues. The CDR3 spells CSATRGQHEQFF. The CDR3 DNA follows: TGCAGCGCCACCAGGGGGCAGCATGAGCAGTTCTTC.

In this sample, this clone turned up a few times. The rearrangement uses TRBV27 and TRBJ1-1, with 9 bases that match TRBD1. Germline V lookup: CDR1 MNHEY, CDR2 SMNVEV (reference sequence). The CDR3 consists of 15 residues. V shed 3 bases and J 4 bases; nucleotides not matched to a gene: 6. CDR3 residues: CASSFDRGGITEAFF. CDR3 bases: TGTGCCAGCAGTTTCGACAGGGGGGGGATCACTGAAGCTTTCTTT.

In this sample, this clone turned up once. The gene calls are TRBV9 and TRBJ2-1, with 11 bases identical to TRBD2. The V and J ends lost 2 bases and 6 bases, in that order; junction bases with no gene match: 7. The CDR3 has 16 amino acids. Germline V CDR1 and CDR2: SGDLS, YYNGEE. The CDR3 sequence is CASSVYTSGGVNEQFF. Here the CDR3 DNA reads TGTGCCAGCAGCGTCTACACTAGCGGGGGTGTCAATGAGCAGTTCTTC.

The chain employs TRBV13 and TRBJ2-7, with D hard to call. V shed 6 bases and J shed 3 bases, with 12 bases lying between them. Per germline, CDR1 PRHDT and CDR2 FYEKMQ (reference sequence). This CDR3 region has 13 residues. The CDR3 sequence is CASRRRVDYEQYF. The CDR3 nucleotides are TGTGCCAGCAGGAGGAGAGTAGACTACGAGCAGTACTTC.

V gene TRBV5-1 combines with J gene TRBJ1-2, with 9 positions matching TRBD1. Looked up from germline, CDR1 is SGHRS and CDR2 is YFSETQ. This CDR3 is 15 amino acids long. Trimming removed 4 bases from V and 7 bases from J; junction bases left unmatched: 11. The CDR3 loop reads CASSNTGGLVGGYTF. The CDR3, as DNA: TGCGCCAGCAGCAACACAGGGGGCCTCGTGGGTGGCTACACCTTC.

This sequence joins TRBV4-2 and TRBJ2-4, with 12 positions matching TRBD2. The germline V gene encodes CDR1 LGHNA and CDR2 YNFKEQ. Losses at the gene ends were 0 bases for V and 1 base for J; bases not matched to a gene: 7. The CDR3 consists of 19 residues. Here the CDR3 DNA reads TGTGCCAGCAGCCAAGATGGCGGACTAGCGGGAAGGGCCAAAAACATTCAGTACTTC. As protein: CASSQDGGLAGRAKNIQYF.

The chain's CDR3 is CASSSTGFDLSNQPQHF. The CDR3 region has the DNA TGTGCCAGTAGTAGTACAGGGTTTGATTTGAGCAATCAGCCCCAGCATTTT. The chain is built from TRBV19 and TRBJ1-5; tentative D call: TRBD1 (6 bases). V shed 4 bases and J shed 1 base, with 17 bases lying between them. CDR1 is LNHDA and CDR2 is SQIVND in the germline V gene (reference sequence). CDR3 length equals 17 residues. The entire variable domain, with the rest obtained from reference TRBV19 and TRBJ1-5, is as follows: DGGITQSPKYLFRKEGQNVTLSCEQNLNHDAMYWYRQDPGQGLRLIYYSQIVNDFQKGDIAEGYSVSREKKESFPLTVTSAQKNPTAFYLCASSSTGFDLSNQPQHFGDGTRLSIL.

This clone was picked up one time. The CDR3 DNA reads as TGCGCCAGCAGCTTCAACAGGGGTAACACCGGGGAGCTGTTTTTT. Protein: CASSFNRGNTGELFF. V is TRBV5-1 and J is TRBJ2-2; TRBD1 matches 7 bases. The germline V gene has CDR1 SGHRS and CDR2 YFSETQ. The ends lost 2 bases at V and 2 bases at J; junction bases unmatched: 3. The CDR3 is 15 residues long.

This sequence joins TRBV15 and TRBJ2-3, with 10 positions matching TRBD2. The length of the CDR3 is 16 residues. Per the germline V gene, CDR1 is LNHNV and CDR2 is YYDKDF (reference sequence). Trimming took 4 bases from V and 2 from J; bases not matched to a gene: 6. CDR3 bases: TGTGCCACCAGCACCGGACTAGCGGCGCTCACAGATACGCAGTATTTT. It specifies CATSTGLAALTDTQYF.

The genes are TRBV5-4 and TRBJ2-3; 8 bases match TRBD2. The V segment lost 2 bases and the J segment 4 bases; nucleotides outside the gene matches: 3. The CDR3 is made up of 14 amino acids. CDR1 and CDR2 from the germline V gene are SGHNT and YYREEE (reference sequence). The CDR3 region is CASSLAGVADTQYF. The CDR3 nucleotides read TGTGCCAGCAGCTTAGCGGGAGTTGCAGATACGCAGTATTTT.

The rearrangement joins TRBV7-9 to TRBJ1-4, with 7 bases matching TRBD1. Germline assignment: CDR1 SEHNR and CDR2 FQNEAQ (reference sequence). J was trimmed by 5 bases and V by 5 bases; bases with no gene match: 5. The CDR3 runs to 14 residues. In DNA, the CDR3 is TGTGCCAGCAGCCGACAGGGAGGCAATGAAAAACTGTTTTTT. This encodes CASSRQGGNEKLFF.

V usage is TRBV6-1 and J usage is TRBJ2-7; 8 bases map to TRBD1. The CDR3 consists of 14 residues. In germline, CDR1 is MNHNS, CDR2 SASEGT. V shed 6 bases, J shed 3 bases, and the junction held 7 bases outside the gene matches. In DNA form, the CDR3 reads TGTGCCAGCAGAAAGGACGACAGGGGCTACGAGCAGTACTTC. This encodes CASRKDDRGYEQYF.

V gene TRBV29-1 combines with J gene TRBJ2-1; D is unresolved. The V gene's germline CDR1 is SQVTM and CDR2 ANQGSEA. The CDR3 has 10 residues. The V and J ends lost 3 bases and 7 bases respectively, with 4 bases between them. The CDR3 loop reads CSVDKNEQFF. In DNA, the CDR3 is TGCAGCGTTGATAAAAATGAGCAGTTCTTC.

The chain uses TRBV11-1 and TRBJ2-7; 9 bases align to TRBD2. Germline CDR1 is SGHAT and CDR2 is FQDESV (reference sequence). The CDR3 runs 16 residues. V lost 1 base to trimming and J lost 0 bases; unmatched junction nucleotides: 4. The CDR3 is CASSLERGDRSYEQYF. The CDR3 region has the DNA TGTGCCAGCAGCTTAGAGCGGGGGGACCGCTCCTACGAGCAGTACTTC.

Written as DNA, the CDR3 is TGCGCCAGCAGCTTGGCCCGCGGGGGGGCCTTCGGGGAGCTGTTTTTT. Translated, it gives CASSLARGGAFGELFF. The V call is TRBV5-1, the J call TRBJ2-2, with 9 bases fitting TRBD2. V gave up 0 bases and J gave up 7 bases; unmatched junction bases: 7. Germline CDR1 reads SGHRS; CDR2 reads YFSETQ. This CDR3 has 16 amino acids.